The following is a T cell receptor (beta chain) sequence with its context. This record belongs to a study of blood T cell repertoires in COVID-19. Turning to the study itself: There were acute and convalescent COVID-19 samples, and they came from the United States, Italy and Spain. T cells, B-cell-depleted T cells, or PBMCs supplied cDNA or gDNA.

V lost 5 bases and J 6 bases, leaving 13 bases between the germline ends. The CDR3 contains 13 residues. CDR1 MNHEY and CDR2 SMNVEV come from the germline V gene (reference sequence). As processed by the authors: Amplification from reference gene primers served as the basis for estimated nucleated cell counts. Here immunoSEQ multiplex PCR was the method, and the copy in TCRdb shows in-frame clones only, minus some. The V and J calls and clone size are taken from that table; D and trimming were inferred from the DNA. This repertoire shows about 200,000 clones, around 83% found once; its top ten account for 5.2%.

Sequencing was done on a sample of peripheral blood. V and J are TRBV27 and TRBJ1-1; a possible D gene is TRBD1 (5 bases). This TCR was sampled from a woman in her 70s with COVID-19, enrolled during active disease. This CDR3 is CASSPRETAEAFF. The CDR3 nucleotides read TGTGCCAGCAGTCCCAGGGAAACCGCTGAAGCTTTCTTT.